This TCR beta chain was obtained from a study of identical twins' blood T cells. TCRdb re-called the 5' RACE reads through MiXCR, storing one row per CDR3 protein. The table records 300,000 to 450,000 distinct CDR3 sequences, around 30% of them present only once. The CDR3 is 13 amino acids. Trimming removed 6 bases from V and 3 bases from J, with 12 bases in between. Germline V gene lookup returns CDR1 ENHRY and CDR2 SYGVKD. The study's findings and limits: Abundant TCRbeta CDR3s overlapped more between twins than with unrelated donors.

About this clonotype: Its antigen is not known.

The V and J genes are TRBV10-3 and TRBJ2-7; D is perhaps TRBD2 (6 bases). Input material: PBMCs. The TCR sequence derives from a woman aged 18 to 55 in good health. As DNA, the CDR3 is TGTGCCATCAGCGGGACTGAAGTCTACGAGCAGTACTTC. Translation: CAISGTEVYEQYF.